This entry lists 27 T cell receptor beta chains sequenced from one sample in a study of cytomegalovirus exposure and HLA in healthy donors. In the PCR, 60 Vbeta and 13 Jbeta primers were used. Sequencing used immunoSEQ multiplex PCR; TCRdb keeps in-frame clones, though not all of them. The profile shows roughly 100,000 clones, 65% to 85% of them singletons. Sequenced sample: PBMCs. The receptors derive from a man aged 50-60 years in good health and CMV-seronegative.

The V and J genes are TRBV30 and TRBJ2-5; D is unresolved. Germline V gene data show CDR1 as GTSNPN and CDR2 as SVGIG (reference sequence). Trimming cost V 3 bases and J 4 bases, with 15 bases left between them. The CDR3 length is 14 residues. CDR3 DNA: TGTGCCTGGAGGCCAGCCAGGCAGCTAGAGACCCAGTACTTC. Translation: CAWRPARQLETQYF. The whole variable domain, remainder taken from reference TRBV30 and TRBJ2-5, is SQTIHQWPATLVQPVGSPLSLECTVEGTSNPNLYWYRQAAGRGLQLLFYSVGIGQISSEVPQNLSASRPQDRQFILSSKKLLLSDSGFYLCAWRPARQLETQYFGPGTRLLVL.

The J gene is TRBJ1-5, the V gene TRBV6-5; TRBD1 agrees at 8 bases. Germline CDR1 and CDR2: MNHEY and SVGAGI. The CDR3 has 14 residues. With 6 bases clipped from V and 5 bases from J, the junction kept 6 bases outside the gene matches. CDR3 loop: CASRPGQAYQPQHF. CDR3 coding DNA: TGTGCCAGCAGGCCGGGACAGGCCTATCAGCCCCAGCATTTT.

The V call is TRBV4-3, the J call TRBJ1-4; D is perhaps TRBD1 (5 bases). CDR1 is LGHNA, CDR2 YSLEER, per germline. This CDR3 spans 16 amino acids. The germline V and J ends were trimmed by 1 base and 1 base, with 10 bases remaining between them. CDR3 amino acids: CASSQGSGGTNEKLFF. CDR3 sequence (DNA): TGCGCCAGCAGCCAAGGCTCGGGGGGAACTAATGAAAAACTGTTTTTT.

The genes are TRBV28 and TRBJ2-7; 8 bases line up with TRBD1. Germline V gives CDR1 MDHEN, CDR2 SYDVKM. V lost 7 bases, J lost 5 bases, and 7 bases stayed unmatched. The CDR3 length is 13 residues. The CDR3: CASTPSTGDEQYF. The CDR3, as DNA: TGTGCCAGCACCCCCTCGACAGGGGACGAGCAGTACTTC.

The V call is TRBV18, the J call TRBJ2-5, with 7 nucleotides matching TRBD1. The J call could be wrong; TRBJ2-7 is a better fit for the DNA end. Germline CDR1 reads KGHSH; CDR2 reads LQKENI. The CDR3 contains 15 residues. The CDR3 DNA follows: TGTGCCAGCTCACCCCAGGGGGATAGCTCCTACGAGCAGTACTTC. This gives the protein CASSPQGDSSYEQYF.

The CDR3 nucleotides read TGCGCCAGCAGTGACATGACTAGGAATAAGGCAGATACGCAGTATTTT. Protein sequence: CASSDMTRNKADTQYF. The chain recombines TRBV10-2 with TRBJ2-3; a weak D match, TRBD2 (6 bases). Trimming cost V 3 bases and J 4 bases, with 17 bases left between them. Germline values: CDR1 WSHSY, CDR2 SAAADI. CDR3 length: 16 amino acids.

The genes are TRBV7-2 and TRBJ2-2, with D possibly TRBD2 on 5 matching bases. The CDR3 is 16 amino acids. Germline V gives CDR1 SGHTA, CDR2 FQGNSA. The V end was cut by 1 base, the J end by 2 bases, with 11 bases between. CDR3: CASSLEGSDNTGELFF. As DNA, the CDR3 is TGTGCCAGCAGCTTAGAAGGTAGCGACAACACCGGGGAGCTGTTTTTT.

This sequence joins TRBV5-1 and TRBJ2-7; possibly TRBD2 for D (6 bases). This CDR3 has 14 residues. The V and J ends lost 0 bases and 7 bases respectively, with 14 bases between them. The germline V gene has CDR1 SGHRS and CDR2 YFSETQ. The CDR3 loop is CASSLAIPGEEQYF. The CDR3 DNA reads TGCGCCAGCAGCTTGGCTATACCGGGGGAGGAGCAGTACTTC.

CDR3 sequence: CASSLRPGLAYSDDNEQFF. The CDR3 DNA reads TGTGCCAGCAGCTTACGACCGGGACTAGCTTATTCCGATGACAATGAGCAGTTCTTC. This chain uses TRBV7-3 with TRBJ2-1, with TRBD2 identical over 9 bases. Germline V gene data show CDR1 as SGHTA and CDR2 as FQGTGA. The CDR3 consists of 19 residues. The junction had 16 bases not matched to a gene; V was cut back by 2 bases and J by 5 bases.

The CDR3 nucleotides are TGCGCCAGCAGCTTGCAGGGCCGGGGGGGCTCCGGGGAGCTGTTTTTT. This codes for CASSLQGRGGSGELFF. V and J are TRBV5-1 and TRBJ2-2, with 8 bases aligning to TRBD2. V shed 1 base and J 6 bases; nucleotides not matched to a gene: 8. The CDR3 covers 16 residues. The germline V gene has CDR1 SGHRS and CDR2 YFSETQ.

CDR3 in DNA: TGTGCCAGCAGCTTTGGGACTAGCGGGAGGGCAGGTGATGAGCAGTTCTTC. Translating gives CASSFGTSGRAGDEQFF. This chain links TRBV12-1 with TRBJ2-1; the D call TRBD2 from the table was never checked on the DNA. TRBV12-1 is a documented pseudogene. CDR3 length: 17 amino acids.

The chain uses TRBV7-8 and TRBJ1-1; 7 positions match TRBD1. CDR1 is SGHVS and CDR2 is FQNEAQ in the germline V gene. The CDR3 covers 15 residues. Losses at the gene ends were 3 bases for V and 4 bases for J; bases not matched to a gene: 8. The CDR3 sequence: CASSFNRGGVTEAFF. DNA of the CDR3: TGTGCCAGCAGCTTCAACAGGGGTGGGGTCACTGAAGCTTTCTTT. Full variable domain (missing parts from reference TRBV7-8 and TRBJ1-1): GAGVSQSPRYKVAKRGQDVALRCDPISGHVSLFWYQQALGQGPEFLTYFQNEAQLDKSGLPSDRFFAERPEGSVSTLKIQRTQQEDSAVYLCASSFNRGGVTEAFFGQGTRLTVV.

CDR3 in amino acids: CASSPLGQGYNEQFF. The CDR3, as DNA: TGTGCCAGCAGCCCCCTGGGGCAGGGCTACAATGAGCAGTTCTTC. V usage is TRBV7-3 and J usage is TRBJ2-1; perhaps TRBD1 as D (5 bases). This CDR3 has 15 amino acids. V gave up 5 bases and J gave up 3 bases, with 14 bases separating them. Per the germline V gene, CDR1 is SGHTA and CDR2 is FQGTGA.

The chain carries TRBV5-8 and TRBJ2-1; 14 bases line up with TRBD2. Looked up from germline, CDR1 is SGHTS and CDR2 is YDEGEE. The J segment lost 9 bases and the V segment lost 4 bases, leaving 12 bases of the junction unmatched. CDR3 length: 17 residues. CDR3 in DNA: TGTGCCAGCAGCCCGGGGACTAGCGGGAGCTCAAGGGGTGAGCAGTTCTTC. Its protein is CASSPGTSGSSRGEQFF.

This clone was found a few times. This chain uses TRBV5-1 with TRBJ2-6; tentative D call: TRBD2 (6 bases). Germline V gene sequence: CDR1 SGHRS, CDR2 YFSETQ. This CDR3 is 16 amino acids long. Trimming removed 6 bases from V and 4 bases from J, with 17 bases in between. The CDR3: CASKAAGRTGANVLTF. The CDR3, as DNA: TGCGCCAGCAAGGCGGCAGGGAGGACGGGGGCCAACGTCCTGACTTTC. The entire variable domain, with the rest obtained from reference TRBV5-1 and TRBJ2-6, is as follows: KAGVTQTPRYLIKTRGQQVTLSCSPISGHRSVSWYQQTPGQGLQFLFEYFSETQRNKGNFPGRFSGRQFSNSRSEMNVSTLELGDSALYLCASKAAGRTGANVLTFGAGSRLTVL.

This clone occurred once. A junction boundary mismatches the germline segment, possibly from a read error. The chain has TRBV7-9 and TRBJ1-1, with D possibly TRBD1 on 6 matching bases. There are 15 residues in the CDR3. The germline gives CDR1 SEHNR, CDR2 FQNEAQ (reference sequence). The CDR3 DNA is TGTTCCAGCAGCTTAGAATCAGGGGCGGACACTGAAGCTTTCTTT. Protein product: CSSSLESGADTEAFF.

The rearrangement links TRBV9 to TRBJ2-7; 7 bases align to TRBD1. In germline, CDR1 is SGDLS, CDR2 YYNGEE. The V and J ends lost 3 bases and 4 bases, in that order; junction bases with no gene match: 4. The CDR3 length is 13 residues. The CDR3 reads CASSATTGYEQYF. The CDR3 nucleotides read TGTGCCAGCAGCGCAACGACAGGGTACGAGCAGTACTTC.

This clone was seen a handful of times. This chain uses TRBV7-6 with TRBJ2-1; a possible D gene is TRBD2 (6 bases). CDR3 size: 13 residues. From germline, CDR1 is SGHVS and CDR2 FNYEAQ. The V and J ends lost 5 bases and 7 bases respectively, with 12 bases between them. The CDR3: CASSQQRANEQFF. DNA for the CDR3: TGTGCCAGCAGCCAGCAGCGGGCGAATGAGCAGTTCTTC.

The chain has TRBV6-6 and TRBJ2-7; D may be TRBD2 (5 bases). Germline assignment: CDR1 MNHNY and CDR2 SVGAGI (reference sequence). The CDR3 sequence is 13 residues long. Trimming shortened V by 6 bases and J by 0 bases, and 9 bases separated the two germline ends. DNA of the CDR3: TGTGCCAGCAGGGAACTAGACTCCTACGAGCAGTACTTC. It codes for CASRELDSYEQYF.

The CDR3 DNA sequence: TGTGCCAGCAGCGTAGCCGACAGTTACAATGAGCAGTTCTTC. It is translated as CASSVADSYNEQFF. This sequence joins TRBV9 and TRBJ2-1; perhaps TRBD1 as D (5 bases). The CDR3 contains 14 residues. V dropped 0 bases and J dropped 4 bases, with 8 bases sitting between them. Germline-derived CDR1 and CDR2 are SGDLS and YYNGEE.

This clone was observed at least ten times. V usage is TRBV7-9 and J usage is TRBJ1-4; D is unclear. V lost 7 bases and J lost 8, with 14 bases in between. This CDR3 is 13 amino acids long. Per the germline V gene, CDR1 is SEHNR and CDR2 is FQNEAQ (reference sequence). CDR3 sequence: CASTPPGNEKLFF. The CDR3 nucleotides are TGTGCCAGCACCCCACCGGGAAACGAAAAACTGTTTTTT.

This clone was seen just once. The chain employs TRBV7-9 and TRBJ2-1; 8 bases fit TRBD2. The CDR3 length is 15 residues. CDR1 SEHNR and CDR2 FQNEAQ come from the germline V gene (reference sequence). J gave up 8 bases and V 1 base, and 7 bases lay outside the gene matches. CDR3 protein: CASSLDAGGFDEQFF. CDR3 in DNA: TGTGCCAGCAGCTTAGATGCGGGAGGTTTCGATGAGCAGTTCTTC.

This clone was seen more than once but under ten times. The chain couples TRBV5-1 to TRBJ1-4; possibly TRBD1 for D (5 bases). The V gene's germline CDR1 is SGHRS and CDR2 YFSETQ. Trimming pared 4 bases from V and 3 bases from J, leaving 16 bases between. The CDR3 totals 16 residues. CDR3 amino acids: CASSHPPGSSNEKLFF. The CDR3 coding sequence is TGCGCCAGCAGCCATCCACCAGGGTCATCTAATGAAAAACTGTTTTTT.

This chain uses TRBV28 with TRBJ1-6; D is undetermined. Germline values: CDR1 MDHEN, CDR2 SYDVKM. V shed 7 bases and J shed 9 bases, with 10 bases lying between them. The CDR3 covers 12 residues. The CDR3 is CASNTGSSPLHF. The CDR3 coding sequence is TGTGCCAGCAACACGGGAAGTTCACCCCTCCACTTT.

The V call is TRBV9, the J call TRBJ2-2, with 8 nucleotides matching TRBD1. Germline lookup yields CDR1 SGDLS and CDR2 YYNGEE. The CDR3 has 16 amino acids. The ends lost 1 base at V and 0 bases at J; junction bases unmatched: 2. CDR3 sequence (DNA): TGTGCCAGCAGCGTATCGACAGGGGCGAACACCGGGGAGCTGTTTTTT. Protein sequence: CASSVSTGANTGELFF.

CDR3 nucleotides: TGTGCCAGCAGCCAAGGGAGTGCGGGAGAATTCTCAGATACGCAGTATTTT. This sequence encodes CASSQGSAGEFSDTQYF. This chain connects TRBV4-2 to TRBJ2-3, with 7 nucleotides matching TRBD2. Per germline, CDR1 LGHNA and CDR2 YNFKEQ. The CDR3 has 17 amino acids. Losses at the gene ends were 1 base for V and 4 bases for J; bases not matched to a gene: 11.

CDR3 sequence: CAWSGLAESTDTQYF. The CDR3 bases are TGTGCCTGGAGTGGGCTAGCGGAGAGCACAGATACGCAGTATTTT. This chain links TRBV30 with TRBJ2-3, with 7 positions matching TRBD2. V was pared by 1 base and J by 0 bases, with 4 bases of the junction left unmatched. Germline assignment: CDR1 GTSNPN and CDR2 SVGIG (reference sequence). CDR3 length: 15 residues.